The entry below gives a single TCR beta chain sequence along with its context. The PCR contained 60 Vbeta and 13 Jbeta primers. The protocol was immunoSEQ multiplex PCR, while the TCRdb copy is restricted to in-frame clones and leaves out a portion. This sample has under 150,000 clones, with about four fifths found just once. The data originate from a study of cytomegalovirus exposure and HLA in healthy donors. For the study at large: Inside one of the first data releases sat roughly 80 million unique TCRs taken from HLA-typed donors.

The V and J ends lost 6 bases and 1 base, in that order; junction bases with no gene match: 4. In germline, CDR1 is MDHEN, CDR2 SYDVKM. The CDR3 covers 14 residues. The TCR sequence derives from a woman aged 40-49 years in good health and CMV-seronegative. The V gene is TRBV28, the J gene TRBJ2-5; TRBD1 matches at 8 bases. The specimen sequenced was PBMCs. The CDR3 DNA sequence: TGTGCCAGCAGCAACACAGGGGGCCAAGAGACCCAGTACTTC. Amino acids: CASSNTGGQETQYF.